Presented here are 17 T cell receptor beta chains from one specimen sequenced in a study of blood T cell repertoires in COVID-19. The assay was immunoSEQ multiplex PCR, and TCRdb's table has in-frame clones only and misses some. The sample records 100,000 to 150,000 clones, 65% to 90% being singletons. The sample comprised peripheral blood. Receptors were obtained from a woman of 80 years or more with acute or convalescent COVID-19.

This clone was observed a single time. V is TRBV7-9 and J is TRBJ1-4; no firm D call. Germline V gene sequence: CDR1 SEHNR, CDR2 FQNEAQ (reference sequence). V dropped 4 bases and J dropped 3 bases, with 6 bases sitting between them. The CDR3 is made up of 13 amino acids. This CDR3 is CASSWSSNEKLFF. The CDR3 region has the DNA TGTGCCAGCAGCTGGAGCTCTAATGAAAAACTGTTTTTT.

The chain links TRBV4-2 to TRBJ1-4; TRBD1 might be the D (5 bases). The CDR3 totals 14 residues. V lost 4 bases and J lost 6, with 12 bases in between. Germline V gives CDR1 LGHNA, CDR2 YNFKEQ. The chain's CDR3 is CASSRRDGDEKLFF. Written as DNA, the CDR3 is TGTGCCAGCAGCCGGCGGGACGGAGATGAAAAACTGTTTTTT.

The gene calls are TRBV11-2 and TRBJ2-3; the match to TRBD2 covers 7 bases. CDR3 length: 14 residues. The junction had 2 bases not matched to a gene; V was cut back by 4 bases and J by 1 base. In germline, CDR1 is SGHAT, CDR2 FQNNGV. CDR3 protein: CASSSSGGTDTQYF. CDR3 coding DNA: TGTGCCAGCAGCTCGAGCGGGGGCACAGATACGCAGTATTTT. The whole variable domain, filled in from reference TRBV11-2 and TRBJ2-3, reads EAGVAQSPRYKIIEKRQSVAFWCNPISGHATLYWYQQILGQGPKLLIQFQNNGVVDDSQLPKDRFSAERLKGVDSTLKIQPAKLEDSAVYLCASSSSGGTDTQYFGPGTRLTVL.

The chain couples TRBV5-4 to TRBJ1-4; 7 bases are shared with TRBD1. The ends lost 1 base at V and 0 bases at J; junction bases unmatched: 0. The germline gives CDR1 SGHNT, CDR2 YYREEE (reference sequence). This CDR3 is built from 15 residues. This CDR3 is CASSLQGATNEKLFF. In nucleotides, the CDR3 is TGTGCCAGCAGCTTGCAGGGGGCAACTAATGAAAAACTGTTTTTT.

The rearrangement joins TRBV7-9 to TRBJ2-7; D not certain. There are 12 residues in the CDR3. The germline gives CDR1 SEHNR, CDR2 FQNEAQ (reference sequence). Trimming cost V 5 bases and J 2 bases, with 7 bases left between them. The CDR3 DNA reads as TGTGCCAGCAGCCATGGCCCCTACGAGCAGTACTTC. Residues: CASSHGPYEQYF.

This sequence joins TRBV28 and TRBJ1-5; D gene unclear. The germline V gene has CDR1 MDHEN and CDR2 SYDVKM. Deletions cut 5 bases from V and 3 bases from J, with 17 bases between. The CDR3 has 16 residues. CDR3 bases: TGTGCCAGCAGTCCTCCAGCTAGCCCTCTCAATCAGCCCCAGCATTTT. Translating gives CASSPPASPLNQPQHF.

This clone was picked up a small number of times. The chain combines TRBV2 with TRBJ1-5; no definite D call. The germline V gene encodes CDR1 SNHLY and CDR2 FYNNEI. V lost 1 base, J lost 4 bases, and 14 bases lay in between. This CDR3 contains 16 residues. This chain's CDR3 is CASSEGSRTWNQPQHF. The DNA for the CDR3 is TGTGCCAGCAGTGAAGGGAGCAGAACCTGGAATCAGCCCCAGCATTTT.

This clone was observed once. The CDR3 region is CSVVELADYGYTF. The CDR3 DNA reads TGCAGCGTTGTAGAGTTAGCAGACTATGGCTACACCTTC. The genes are TRBV29-1 and TRBJ1-2; the D is unclear. V dropped 4 bases and J dropped 3 bases, with 12 bases sitting between them. The CDR3 is made up of 13 amino acids. Germline lookup yields CDR1 SQVTM and CDR2 ANQGSEA. Full variable domain (rest looked up from reference TRBV29-1 and TRBJ1-2): SAVISQKPSRDICQRGTSLTIQCQVDSQVTMMFWYRQQPGQSLTLIATANQGSEATYESGFVIDKFPISRPNLTFSTLTVSNMSPEDSSIYLCSVVELADYGYTFGSGTRLTVV.

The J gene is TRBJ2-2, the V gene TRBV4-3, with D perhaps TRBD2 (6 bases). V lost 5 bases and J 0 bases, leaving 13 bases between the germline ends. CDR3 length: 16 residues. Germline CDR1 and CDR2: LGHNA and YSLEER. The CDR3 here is CASSRWTGANTGELFF. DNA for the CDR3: TGCGCCAGCAGCAGATGGACGGGGGCGAACACCGGGGAGCTGTTTTTT.

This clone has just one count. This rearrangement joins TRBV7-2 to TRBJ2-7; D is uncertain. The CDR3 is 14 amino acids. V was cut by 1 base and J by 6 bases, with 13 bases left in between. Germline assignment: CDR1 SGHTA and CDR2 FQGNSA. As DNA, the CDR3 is TGTGCCAGCAGCTTAGGGAGTGTCACCTCCGAGCAGTACTTC. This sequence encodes CASSLGSVTSEQYF.

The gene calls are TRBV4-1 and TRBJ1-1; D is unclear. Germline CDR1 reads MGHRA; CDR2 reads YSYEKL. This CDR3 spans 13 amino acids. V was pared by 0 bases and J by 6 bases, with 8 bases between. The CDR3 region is CASSQDIVAEAFF. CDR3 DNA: TGCGCCAGCAGCCAAGATATTGTAGCTGAAGCTTTCTTT.

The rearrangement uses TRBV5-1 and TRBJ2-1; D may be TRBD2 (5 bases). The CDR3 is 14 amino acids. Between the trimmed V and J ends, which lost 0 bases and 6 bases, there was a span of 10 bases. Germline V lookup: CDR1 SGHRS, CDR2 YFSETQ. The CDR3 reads CASSLGGSPNEQFF. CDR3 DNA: TGCGCCAGCAGCTTGGGCGGGTCACCCAATGAGCAGTTCTTC. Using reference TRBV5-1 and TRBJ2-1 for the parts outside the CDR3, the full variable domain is KAGVTQTPRYLIKTRGQQVTLSCSPISGHRSVSWYQQTPGQGLQFLFEYFSETQRNKGNFPGRFSGRQFSNSRSEMNVSTLELGDSALYLCASSLGGSPNEQFFGPGTRLTVL.

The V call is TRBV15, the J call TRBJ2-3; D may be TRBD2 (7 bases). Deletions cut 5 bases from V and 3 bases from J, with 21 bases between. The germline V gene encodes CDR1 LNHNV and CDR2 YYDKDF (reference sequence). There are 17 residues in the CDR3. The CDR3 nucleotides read TGTGCCACCAGCTCACCCCATCGGGGAGGGGGGACAGATACGCAGTATTTT. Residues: CATSSPHRGGGTDTQYF.

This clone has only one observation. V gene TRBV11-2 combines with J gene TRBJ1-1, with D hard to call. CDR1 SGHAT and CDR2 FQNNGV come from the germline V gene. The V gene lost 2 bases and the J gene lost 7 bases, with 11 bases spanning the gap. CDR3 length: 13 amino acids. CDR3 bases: TGTGCCAGCAGCTTATTCCGCGGGAGTGAAGCTTTCTTT. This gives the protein CASSLFRGSEAFF.

CDR3 amino acids: CASSLLDRGEAFF. In DNA, the CDR3 is TGTGCCAGCTCACTGCTAGACAGGGGTGAAGCTTTCTTT. The chain has TRBV18 and TRBJ1-1, with TRBD1 matching over 8 bases. This CDR3 contains 13 residues. The germline gives CDR1 KGHSH, CDR2 LQKENI. V lost 4 bases, J lost 7 bases, and 5 bases stayed unmatched.

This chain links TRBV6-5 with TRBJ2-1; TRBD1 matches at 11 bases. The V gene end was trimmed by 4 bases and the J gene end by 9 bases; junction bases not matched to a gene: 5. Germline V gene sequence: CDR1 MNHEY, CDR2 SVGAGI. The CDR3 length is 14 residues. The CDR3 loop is CASSSGQGAGEQFF. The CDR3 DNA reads TGTGCCAGCAGTTCCGGACAGGGGGCTGGTGAGCAGTTCTTC.

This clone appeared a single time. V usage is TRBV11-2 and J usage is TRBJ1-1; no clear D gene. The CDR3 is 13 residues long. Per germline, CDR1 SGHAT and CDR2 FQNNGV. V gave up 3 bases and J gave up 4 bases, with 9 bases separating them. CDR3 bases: TGTGCCAGCAGCTTCAGATCCTTCACTGAAGCTTTCTTT. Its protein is CASSFRSFTEAFF.